The 19 T cell receptor beta chains reported below all come from one sample, sequenced in a study of shared clonotypes between healthy human individuals. Clones were sequenced by immunoSEQ multiplex PCR, and TCRdb holds only the in-frame ones, with some missing. The profile shows over 2 million clones, around 92% of them singletons. The sequenced sample consisted of naive CD4+ T cells from PBMCs. Subset defined: CD45RA+ positively selected. The source of these receptors is a man younger than 30 in good health. Some clones in this sample may be carry-over from other donors' samples.

This clone was counted a single time. The J gene is TRBJ1-2, the V gene TRBV28; weak D call: TRBD1 (6 bases). The CDR3 runs to 13 residues. CDR1 is MDHEN, CDR2 SYDVKM, per germline. Trimming pared 4 bases from V and 4 bases from J, leaving 10 bases between. CDR3: CASSSQGVYGYTF. CDR3 sequence (DNA): TGTGCCAGCAGTTCACAGGGTGTCTATGGCTACACCTTC.

This clone has just one count. The CDR3 reads CASSPGQPGNEKLFF. In DNA, the CDR3 is TGTGCCAGCAGCCCTGGACAGCCGGGAAATGAAAAACTGTTTTTT. The chain has TRBV7-9 and TRBJ1-4; maybe TRBD1 (6 bases). There are 15 residues in the CDR3. Germline lookup yields CDR1 SEHNR and CDR2 FQNEAQ (reference sequence). V was trimmed by 5 bases and J by 5 bases, leaving 15 bases between them.

The CDR3 DNA reads TGTGCCAGCAGCGAGTCACCGGGACAGGGGGCAGAGGAGCAGTACTTC. Amino acid sequence: CASSESPGQGAEEQYF. This chain uses TRBV9 with TRBJ2-7; 12 bases line up with TRBD1. After removal of 3 bases from V and 7 bases from J, the junction contained 11 bases not matched to a gene. CDR1 and CDR2 from the germline V gene are SGDLS and YYNGEE. CDR3 length: 16 amino acids. The complete variable domain, with remaining parts taken from reference TRBV9 and TRBJ2-7, reads DSGVTQTPKHLITATGQRVTLRCSPRSGDLSVYWYQQSLDQGLQFLIQYYNGEERAKGNILERFSAQQFPDLHSELNLSSLELGDSALYFCASSESPGQGAEEQYFGPGTRLTVT.

The J gene is TRBJ2-5, the V gene TRBV5-8, with a weak D call TRBD2 (6 bases). CDR1 SGHTS and CDR2 YDEGEE come from the germline V gene. The length of the CDR3 is 15 residues. Trimming took 4 bases from V and 4 from J, leaving 17 bases between them. CDR3 sequence: CASSRRATSAETQYF. The CDR3 region has the DNA TGTGCCAGCAGCCGGCGGGCGACTAGTGCAGAGACCCAGTACTTC.

Only one count was recorded for this clone. The chain recombines TRBV7-8 with TRBJ2-7; D is perhaps TRBD2 (7 bases). Trimming left V 5 bases short and J 5 bases short, with 19 bases between. CDR3 size: 15 residues. Per germline, CDR1 SGHVS and CDR2 FQNEAQ. CDR3 nucleotides: TGTGCCAGCAGCCCCAGAGGGGGGGGAGGCGACGAGCAGTACTTC. Translating gives CASSPRGGGGDEQYF.

The V gene is TRBV9, the J gene TRBJ1-2, with a weak D call TRBD1 (5 bases). Germline V gene data show CDR1 as SGDLS and CDR2 as YYNGEE. The CDR3 is made up of 15 amino acids. The V gene lost 0 bases and the J gene lost 5 bases, with 14 bases spanning the gap. CDR3 nucleotide sequence: TGTGCCAGCAGCGTAGGGCAGGCCCAGGGATATGGCTACACCTTC. It translates to CASSVGQAQGYGYTF.

The gene calls are TRBV5-1 and TRBJ1-5; weak D call: TRBD1 (5 bases). This CDR3 is built from 15 residues. Germline assignment: CDR1 SGHRS and CDR2 YFSETQ. The ends were cut back, 4 bases at V and 7 bases at J, with 18 bases in the middle. Here the CDR3 reads CASSHPQGPNQPQHF. The CDR3 bases are TGCGCCAGCAGCCATCCCCAGGGACCCAACCAGCCCCAGCATTTT.

V is TRBV15 and J is TRBJ2-5, with a possible D match to TRBD1 (6 bases). The V gene lost 3 bases and the J gene lost 5 bases, with 13 bases spanning the gap. This CDR3 is built from 14 residues. Germline V gene data show CDR1 as LNHNV and CDR2 as YYDKDF (reference sequence). The CDR3 protein is CATSRGQGRETQYF. In DNA, the CDR3 is TGTGCCACCAGCAGGGGTCAGGGGCGGGAGACCCAGTACTTC. Full variable domain (remainder filled in from reference TRBV15 and TRBJ2-5): DAMVIQNPRYQVTQFGKPVTLSCSQTLNHNVMYWYQQKSSQAPKLLFHYYDKDFNNEADTPDNFQSRRPNTSFCFLDIRSPGLGDTAMYLCATSRGQGRETQYFGPGTRLLVL.

The J gene is TRBJ1-3, the V gene TRBV27; tentatively, D is TRBD1 (5 bases). The CDR3 has 15 amino acids. CDR1 is MNHEY, CDR2 SMNVEV, per germline (reference sequence). V was shortened by 5 bases and J by 2 bases, with 13 bases between the two germline ends. Written as DNA, the CDR3 is TGTGCCAGCAGTAACCTCGGGGGGGCTGGAAACACCATATATTTT. Translating it yields CASSNLGGAGNTIYF.

The chain carries TRBV5-1 and TRBJ2-7; 9 bases are a match to TRBD1. CDR3 length: 17 residues. The V gene end was trimmed by 4 bases and the J gene end by 3 bases; junction bases not matched to a gene: 14. Germline CDR1 SGHRS, CDR2 YFSETQ. For the CDR3, the DNA is TGCGCCAGCAGCCCGAGGCCCTCGGGACAGGGAGGCTACGAGCAGTACTTC. Translated: CASSPRPSGQGGYEQYF.

Notes on this clone: Other DNA sequences from this sample encode an identical CDR3 as well. The chain carries TRBV6-1 and TRBJ1-1; tentatively, D is TRBD1 (5 bases). This CDR3 spans 13 amino acids. The V end lost 2 bases, the J end lost 2 bases, and 6 bases lay between the germline ends. Germline assignment: CDR1 MNHNS and CDR2 SASEGT. CDR3 nucleotide sequence: TGTGCCAGCAGTGAAAGGGGAAACACTGAAGCTTTCTTT. Translated: CASSERGNTEAFF.

The chain links TRBV10-3 to TRBJ1-1, with D perhaps matching TRBD1 (6 bases). This CDR3 is 13 amino acids long. The V and J ends lost 8 bases and 1 base respectively, with 11 bases between them. From germline, CDR1 is ENHRY and CDR2 SYGVKD. CDR3 sequence reads: CAIGGHTNTEAFF. DNA for the CDR3: TGTGCCATCGGGGGGCATACGAACACTGAAGCTTTCTTT.

DNA for the CDR3: TGTGCCAGCAGCCAAGCTCCACAGGGGTGGGTCTACGAGCAGTACTTC. Encoded protein: CASSQAPQGWVYEQYF. The rearrangement uses TRBV4-2 and TRBJ2-7; TRBD1 agrees at 7 bases. The CDR3 length is 16 residues. Trimming at V came to 1 base and at J to 3 bases, leaving 9 bases not matched to a gene. In germline, CDR1 is LGHNA, CDR2 YNFKEQ.

For the CDR3, the DNA is TGTGCCTGGAGAAAACCCGGGACAGGGAACACCGGGGAGCTGTTTTTT. Translation: CAWRKPGTGNTGELFF. The genes are TRBV30 and TRBJ2-2; 8 nucleotides line up with TRBD1. Germline lookup yields CDR1 GTSNPN and CDR2 SVGIG (reference sequence). This CDR3 has 16 residues. V was clipped by 3 bases and J by 1 base; unmatched bases: 7.

The rearrangement joins TRBV7-6 to TRBJ2-7; 12 nucleotides agree with TRBD2. CDR3 length: 15 amino acids. J gave up 5 bases and V 5 bases, and 7 bases lay outside the gene matches. Germline V gives CDR1 SGHVS, CDR2 FNYEAQ. CDR3 protein: CASSQRTSGNDEQYF. The DNA of the CDR3 is TGTGCCAGCAGCCAACGGACTAGCGGGAACGACGAGCAGTACTTC.

In regard to this clone: Germline is not matched at one junction end, which may reflect a read error. Written as DNA, the CDR3 is TGTGCCAGCAGTTTGGACAGCGAGCAGTACTTC. Amino acids: CASSLDSEQYF. The chain is built from TRBV5-4 and TRBJ2-7; D possibly corresponds to TRBD1 (6 bases). Per the germline V gene, CDR1 is SGHNT and CDR2 is YYREEE (reference sequence). The CDR3 totals 11 residues.

The chain carries TRBV5-1 and TRBJ2-1; D gene unclear. The CDR3 sequence is 17 residues long. Germline loops: CDR1 SGHRS, CDR2 YFSETQ. Trimming took off 0 bases at V and 0 bases at J, with 13 bases between the two ends. The CDR3 coding sequence is TGCGCCAGCAGCTTGGGTGGCAGTCCTCACTCCTACAATGAGCAGTTCTTC. Its translation: CASSLGGSPHSYNEQFF.

This clone was recorded once. This same CDR3 is encoded by further DNA sequences in the sample. V usage is TRBV7-3 and J usage is TRBJ2-3; no reliable D call. The V gene lost 0 bases and the J gene lost 6 bases, with 4 bases spanning the gap. This CDR3 has 12 amino acids. Looked up from germline, CDR1 is SGHTA and CDR2 is FQGTGA. For the CDR3, the DNA is TGTGCCAGCAGCTTAACGCCCGATACGCAGTATTTT. Protein sequence: CASSLTPDTQYF. The variable domain in full, completed from reference TRBV7-3 and TRBJ2-3, reads GAGVSQTPSNKVTEKGKYVELRCDPISGHTALYWYRQSLGQGPEFLIYFQGTGAADDSGLPNDRFFAVRPEGSVSTLKIQRTERGDSAVYLCASSLTPDTQYFGPGTRLTVL.

The V gene is TRBV20-1, the J gene TRBJ2-3; no clear D gene. CDR1 and CDR2 (germline): DFQATT, SNEGSKA (reference sequence). V lost 6 bases to trimming and J lost 4 bases, with 5 bases between them. The CDR3 sequence is 10 residues long. CDR3 amino acids: CSAEADTQYF. CDR3 in DNA: TGCAGTGCCGAGGCAGATACGCAGTATTTT.